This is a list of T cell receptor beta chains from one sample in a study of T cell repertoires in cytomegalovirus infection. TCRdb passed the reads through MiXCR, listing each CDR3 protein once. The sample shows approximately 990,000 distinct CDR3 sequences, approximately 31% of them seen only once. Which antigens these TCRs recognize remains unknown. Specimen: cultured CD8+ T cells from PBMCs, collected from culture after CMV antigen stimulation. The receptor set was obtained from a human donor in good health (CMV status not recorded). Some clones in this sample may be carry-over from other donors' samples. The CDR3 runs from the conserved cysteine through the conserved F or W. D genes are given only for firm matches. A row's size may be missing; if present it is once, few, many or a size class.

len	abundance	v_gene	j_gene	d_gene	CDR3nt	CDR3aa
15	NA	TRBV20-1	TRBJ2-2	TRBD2	TGCAGTGCTAGAGTAGCGGGGGGTGTTGGCGGGGAGCTGTTTTTT	CSARVAGGVGGELFF
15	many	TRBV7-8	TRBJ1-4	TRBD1	TGTGCCAGCAGCTCGGGACAGTCGGGTAGTGAAAAACTGTTTTTT	CASSSGQSGSEKLFF
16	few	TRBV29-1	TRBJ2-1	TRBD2	TGCAGCGTTGAAGGGGGACTAAAGGAGTGGGCCAATGAGCAGTTCTTC	CSVEGGLKEWANEQFF
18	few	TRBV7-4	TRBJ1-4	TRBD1	TGTGCCAGCAGCTTATCAGGGACAGGGGACAGGACTAATGAAAAACTGTTTTTT	CASSLSGTGDRTNEKLFF
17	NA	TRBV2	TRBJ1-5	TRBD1	TGTGCCAGCAAGTGGGACAGGGGGCTAGGGAGCAATCAGCCCCAGCATTTT	CASKWDRGLGSNQPQHF
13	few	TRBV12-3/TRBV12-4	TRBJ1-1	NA	TGTGCCAGCAGTTTCGGCAGGGAGACTGAAGCTTTCTTT	CASSFGRETEAFF
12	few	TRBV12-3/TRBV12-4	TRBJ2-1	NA	TGTGCCAGCAGTTTCGACAGGAGGGAGCAGTTCTTC	CASSFDRREQFF
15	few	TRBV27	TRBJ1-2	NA	TGTGCCAGCAGTTTATCCCGGGGGCATGATTATGGCTACACCTTC	CASSLSRGHDYGYTF
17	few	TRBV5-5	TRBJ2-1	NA	TGTGCCAGCAGCAACCCGACAGGATCCTTTTCTTACAATGAGCAGTTCTTC	CASSNPTGSFSYNEQFF
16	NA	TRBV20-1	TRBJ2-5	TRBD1	TGCAGTGCTAGAGAGAGAGATTGGACAGGCCAAGAGACCCAGTACTTC	CSARERDWTGQETQYF
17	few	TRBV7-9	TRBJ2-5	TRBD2	TGTGCCAGCAGCATTGGACTAGCGGGGCTCTTTAGGGAGACCCAGTACTTC	CASSIGLAGLFRETQYF
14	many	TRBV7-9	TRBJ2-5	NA	TGTGCCAGCAGCTTAGCGGGACTCGAAGAGACCCAGTACTTC	CASSLAGLEETQYF
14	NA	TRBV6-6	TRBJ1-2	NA	TGTGCCAGCAGTTACTCGAGCAGGGGAGATGGCTACACCTTC	CASSYSSRGDGYTF
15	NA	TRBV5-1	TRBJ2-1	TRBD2	TGCGCCAGCAGCCCGACTAGCGGGGTGTTCAATGAGCAGTTCTTC	CASSPTSGVFNEQFF
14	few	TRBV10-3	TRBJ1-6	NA	TGTGCCATCAGTGAGACAAGTTTCAATTCACCCCTCCACTTT	CAISETSFNSPLHF
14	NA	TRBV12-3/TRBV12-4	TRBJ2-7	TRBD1	TGTGCCAGCACCTTAGACAGGGAGAATAGTGAGCAGTACTTC	CASTLDRENSEQYF
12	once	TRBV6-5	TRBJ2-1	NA	TGTGCCAGCAGCCGGGACGGCCATGAGCAGTTCTTC	CASSRDGHEQFF
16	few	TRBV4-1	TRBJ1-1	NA	TGCGCCAGCAGCCATCCCCCGAGGGGGGGAGACACTGAAGCTTTCTTT	CASSHPPRGGDTEAFF
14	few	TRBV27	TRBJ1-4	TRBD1	TGTGCCAGCAGTTTCGAGGGACAGGGGCAAAAACTGTTTTTT	CASSFEGQGQKLFF
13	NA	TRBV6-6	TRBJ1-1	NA	TGTGCCAGCAGTTTTAGGGACAACACTGAAGCTTTCTTT	CASSFRDNTEAFF
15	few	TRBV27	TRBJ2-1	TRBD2	TGTGCCAGCAGGCCCCCGGCGGGGGGGCCCCATGAGCAGTTCTTC	CASRPPAGGPHEQFF
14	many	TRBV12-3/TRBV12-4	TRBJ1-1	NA	TGTGCCAGCAGTTTTGCAGGGATGAACACTGAAGCTTTCTTT	CASSFAGMNTEAFF
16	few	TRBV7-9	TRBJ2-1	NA	TGTGCCAGCAGCTTAGAAGTGGGGGCCTCCTACAATGAGCAGTTCTTC	CASSLEVGASYNEQFF
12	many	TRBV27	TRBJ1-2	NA	TGTGCCAGCTCGGGATCCAACTATGGCTACACCTTC	CASSGSNYGYTF
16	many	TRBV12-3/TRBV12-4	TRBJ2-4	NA	TGTGCCAGCAGGCCCCGTTACGGGCCGACCAAAAACATTCAGTACTTC	CASRPRYGPTKNIQYF
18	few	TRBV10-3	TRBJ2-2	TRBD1	TGTGCCATCGGTCCGGGACAGGGGTCCCCTCCGAACACCGGGGAGCTGTTTTTT	CAIGPGQGSPPNTGELFF
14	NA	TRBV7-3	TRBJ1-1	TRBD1	TGTGCCAGCAGGGGGACAGGAACGAACACTGAAGCTTTCTTT	CASRGTGTNTEAFF
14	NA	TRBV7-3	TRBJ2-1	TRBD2	TGTGCCAGCAGCCCCAGACTAGCGCGGGGTGAGCAGTTCTTC	CASSPRLARGEQFF
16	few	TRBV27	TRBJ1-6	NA	TGTGCCAGCAGTCCCTCGGGGGGGACCTATAATTCACCCCTCCACTTT	CASSPSGGTYNSPLHF
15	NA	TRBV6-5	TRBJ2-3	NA	TGTGCCAGCGCCCAGGAGGGGCATTTCACAGATACGCAGTATTTT	CASAQEGHFTDTQYF
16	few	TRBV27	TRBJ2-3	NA	TGTGCCAGCAGGACAAGACATTTTACTAGCACAGATACGCAGTATTTT	CASRTRHFTSTDTQYF
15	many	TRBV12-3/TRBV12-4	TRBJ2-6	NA	TGTGCCAGCAGCTTAGGGGGCTCTGGGGCCAACGTCCTGACTTTC	CASSLGGSGANVLTF
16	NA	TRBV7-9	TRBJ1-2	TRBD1	TGTGCCAGCAGCTTACCCCCCGGGACAGGAGGAAGTGGCTACACCTTC	CASSLPPGTGGSGYTF
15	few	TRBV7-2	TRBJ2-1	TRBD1	TGTGCCAGCAGCTTAGGCCGGACAGGCTACAATGAGCAGTTCTTC	CASSLGRTGYNEQFF